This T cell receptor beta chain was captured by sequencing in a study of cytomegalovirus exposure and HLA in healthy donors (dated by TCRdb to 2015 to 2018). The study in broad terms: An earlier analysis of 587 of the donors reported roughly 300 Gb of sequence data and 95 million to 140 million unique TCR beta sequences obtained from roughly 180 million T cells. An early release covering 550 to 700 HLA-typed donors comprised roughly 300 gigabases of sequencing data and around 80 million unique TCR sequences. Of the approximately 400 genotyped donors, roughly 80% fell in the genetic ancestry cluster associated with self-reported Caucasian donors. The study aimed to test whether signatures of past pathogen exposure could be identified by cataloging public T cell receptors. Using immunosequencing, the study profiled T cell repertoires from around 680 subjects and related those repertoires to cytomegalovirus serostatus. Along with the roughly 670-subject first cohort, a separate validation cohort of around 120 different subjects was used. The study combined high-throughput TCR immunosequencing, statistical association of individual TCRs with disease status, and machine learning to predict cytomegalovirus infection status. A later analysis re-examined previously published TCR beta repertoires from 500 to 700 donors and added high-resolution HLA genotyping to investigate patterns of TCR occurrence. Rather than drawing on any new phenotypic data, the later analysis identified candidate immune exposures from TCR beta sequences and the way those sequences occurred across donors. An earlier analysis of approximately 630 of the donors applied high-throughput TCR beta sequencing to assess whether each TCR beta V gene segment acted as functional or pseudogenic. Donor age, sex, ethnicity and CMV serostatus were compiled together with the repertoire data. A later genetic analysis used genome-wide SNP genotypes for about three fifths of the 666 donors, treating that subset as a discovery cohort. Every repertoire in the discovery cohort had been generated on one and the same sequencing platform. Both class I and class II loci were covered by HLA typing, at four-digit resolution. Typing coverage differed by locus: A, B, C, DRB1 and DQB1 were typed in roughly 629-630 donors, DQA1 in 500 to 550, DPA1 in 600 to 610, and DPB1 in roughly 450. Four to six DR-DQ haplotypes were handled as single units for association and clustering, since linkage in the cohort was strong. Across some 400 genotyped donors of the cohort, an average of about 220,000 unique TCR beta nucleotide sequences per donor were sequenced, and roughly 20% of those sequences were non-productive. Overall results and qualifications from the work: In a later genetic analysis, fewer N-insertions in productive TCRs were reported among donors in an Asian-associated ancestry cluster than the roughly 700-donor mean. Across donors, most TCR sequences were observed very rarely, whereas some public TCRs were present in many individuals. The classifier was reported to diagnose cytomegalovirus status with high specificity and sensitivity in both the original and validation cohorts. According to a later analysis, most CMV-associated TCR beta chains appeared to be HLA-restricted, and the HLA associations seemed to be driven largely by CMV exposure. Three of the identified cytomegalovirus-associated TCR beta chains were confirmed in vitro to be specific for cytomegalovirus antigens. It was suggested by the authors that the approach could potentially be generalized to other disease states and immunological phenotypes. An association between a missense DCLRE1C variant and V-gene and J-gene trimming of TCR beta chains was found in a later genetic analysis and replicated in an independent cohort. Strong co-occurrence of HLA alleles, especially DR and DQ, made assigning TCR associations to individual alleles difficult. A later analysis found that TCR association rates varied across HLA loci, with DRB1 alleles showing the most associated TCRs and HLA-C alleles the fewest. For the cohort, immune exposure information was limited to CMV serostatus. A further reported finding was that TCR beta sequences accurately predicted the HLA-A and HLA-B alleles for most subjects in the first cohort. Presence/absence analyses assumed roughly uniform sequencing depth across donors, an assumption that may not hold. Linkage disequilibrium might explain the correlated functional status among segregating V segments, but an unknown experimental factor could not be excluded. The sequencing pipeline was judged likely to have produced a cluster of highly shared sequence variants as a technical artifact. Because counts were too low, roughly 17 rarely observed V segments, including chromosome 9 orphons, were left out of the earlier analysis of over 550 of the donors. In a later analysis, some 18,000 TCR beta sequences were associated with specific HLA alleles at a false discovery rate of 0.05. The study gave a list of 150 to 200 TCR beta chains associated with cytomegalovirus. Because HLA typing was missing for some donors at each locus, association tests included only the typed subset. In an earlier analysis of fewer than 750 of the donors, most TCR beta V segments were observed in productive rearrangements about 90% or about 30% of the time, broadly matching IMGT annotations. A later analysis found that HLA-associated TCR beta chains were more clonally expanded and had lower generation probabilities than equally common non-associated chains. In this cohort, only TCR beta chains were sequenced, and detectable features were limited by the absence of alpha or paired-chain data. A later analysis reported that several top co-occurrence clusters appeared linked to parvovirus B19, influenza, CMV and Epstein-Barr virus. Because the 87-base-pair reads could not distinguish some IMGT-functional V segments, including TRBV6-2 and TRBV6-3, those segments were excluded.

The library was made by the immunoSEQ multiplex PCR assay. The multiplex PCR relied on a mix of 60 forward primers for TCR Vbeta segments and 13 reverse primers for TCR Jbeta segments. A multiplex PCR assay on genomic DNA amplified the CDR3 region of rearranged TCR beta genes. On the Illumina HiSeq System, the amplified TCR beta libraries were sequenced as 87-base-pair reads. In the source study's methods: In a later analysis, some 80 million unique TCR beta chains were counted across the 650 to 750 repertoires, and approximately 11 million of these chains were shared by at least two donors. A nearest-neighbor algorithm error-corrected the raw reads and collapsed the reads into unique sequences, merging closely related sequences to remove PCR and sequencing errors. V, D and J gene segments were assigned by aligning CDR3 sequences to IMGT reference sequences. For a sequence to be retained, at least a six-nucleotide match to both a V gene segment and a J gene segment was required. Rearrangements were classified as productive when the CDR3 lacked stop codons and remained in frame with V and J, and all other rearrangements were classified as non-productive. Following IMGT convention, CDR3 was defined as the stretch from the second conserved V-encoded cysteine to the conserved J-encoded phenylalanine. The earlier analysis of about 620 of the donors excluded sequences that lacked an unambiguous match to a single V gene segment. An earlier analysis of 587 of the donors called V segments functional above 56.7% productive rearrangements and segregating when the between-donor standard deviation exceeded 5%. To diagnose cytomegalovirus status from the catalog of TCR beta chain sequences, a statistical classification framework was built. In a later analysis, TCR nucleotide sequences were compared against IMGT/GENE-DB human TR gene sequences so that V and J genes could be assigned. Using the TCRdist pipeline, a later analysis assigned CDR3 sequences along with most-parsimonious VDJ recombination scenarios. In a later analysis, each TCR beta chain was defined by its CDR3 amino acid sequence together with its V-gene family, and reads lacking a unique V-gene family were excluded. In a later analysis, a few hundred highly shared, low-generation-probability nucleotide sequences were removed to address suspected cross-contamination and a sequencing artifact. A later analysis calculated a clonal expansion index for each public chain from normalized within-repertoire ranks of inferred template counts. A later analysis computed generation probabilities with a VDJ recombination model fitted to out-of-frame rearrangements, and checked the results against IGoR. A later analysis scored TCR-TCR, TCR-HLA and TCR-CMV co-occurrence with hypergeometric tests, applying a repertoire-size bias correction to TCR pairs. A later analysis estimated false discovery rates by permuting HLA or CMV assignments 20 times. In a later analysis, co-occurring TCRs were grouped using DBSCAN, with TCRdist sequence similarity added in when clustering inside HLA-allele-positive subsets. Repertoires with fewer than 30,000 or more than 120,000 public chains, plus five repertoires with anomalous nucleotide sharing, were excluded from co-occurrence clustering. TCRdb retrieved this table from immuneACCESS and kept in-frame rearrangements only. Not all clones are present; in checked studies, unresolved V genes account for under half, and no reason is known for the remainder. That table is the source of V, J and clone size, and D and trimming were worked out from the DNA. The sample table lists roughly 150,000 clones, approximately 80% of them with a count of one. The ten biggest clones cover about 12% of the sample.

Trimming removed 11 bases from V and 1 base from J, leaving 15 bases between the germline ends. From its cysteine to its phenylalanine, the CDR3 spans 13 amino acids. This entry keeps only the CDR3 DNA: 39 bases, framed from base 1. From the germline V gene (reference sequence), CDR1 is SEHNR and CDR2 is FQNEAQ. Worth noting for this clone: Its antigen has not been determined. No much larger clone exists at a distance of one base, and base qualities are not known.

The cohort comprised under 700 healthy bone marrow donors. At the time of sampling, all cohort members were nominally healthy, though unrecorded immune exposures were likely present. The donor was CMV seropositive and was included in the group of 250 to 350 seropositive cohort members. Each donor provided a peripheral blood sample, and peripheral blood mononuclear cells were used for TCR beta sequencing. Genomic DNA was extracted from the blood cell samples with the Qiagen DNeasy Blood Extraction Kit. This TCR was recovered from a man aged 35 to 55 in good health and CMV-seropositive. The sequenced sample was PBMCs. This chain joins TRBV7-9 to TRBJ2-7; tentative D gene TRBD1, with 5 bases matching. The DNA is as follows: TGTGCCGGCGAAGACAGCCCTTCCTACGAGCAGTACTTC. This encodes CAGEDSPSYEQYF. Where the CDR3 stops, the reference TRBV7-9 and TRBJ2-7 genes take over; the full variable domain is DTGVSQNPRHKITKRGQNVTFRCDPISEHNRLYWYRQTLGQGPEFLTYFQNEAQLEKSRLLSDRFSAERPKGSFSTLEIQRTEQGDSAMYLCAGEDSPSYEQYFGPGTRLTVT.